The clone carrying this TCR beta chain was counted once. The target antigen is unknown. The PCR contained 60 Vbeta and 13 Jbeta primers. Profiled with immunoSEQ multiplex PCR; TCRdb holds only in-frame clones, not every one. The sample lists about 120,000 clones; about 70% were seen once. This sample was taken from a study of cytomegalovirus exposure and HLA in healthy donors. The study, taken as a whole, reports: V- and J-gene trimming in TCR beta was tied to a missense DCLRE1C variant by an analysis performed later. According to a later analysis, donors in an Asian-associated ancestry cluster reportedly had fewer N-insertions than the roughly 640-donor mean.

Unrecorded immune exposures were likely, despite nominal health at sampling. This TCR was sampled from a woman aged 30 to 39 in good health and CMV-seronegative. Sequenced: PBMCs.

This CDR3 reads CASSLSGSVLQETQYF. Here the CDR3 DNA reads TGCGCCAGCAGCTTGAGCGGCAGTGTGCTTCAAGAGACCCAGTACTTC. The rearrangement links TRBV5-1 to TRBJ2-5, with D maybe TRBD2 (5 bases). The length of the CDR3 is 16 residues. The germline CDR1 and CDR2 sequences are SGHRS and YFSETQ. V was cut by 1 base and J by 2 bases, with 15 bases left in between.